Included here is one TCR beta chain sequence, with context. This clonotype was found many times. The antigen it binds to is not known. Per-base quality was not reported, and no clone a single base away is much larger than it. This specimen belongs to a study of T-cell reconstitution after alpha-beta-depleted transplantation in children (dated by TCRdb to 2016 to 2017). Describing the broader study: Using TCR repertoire profiling, the study followed T-cell immune reconstitution in a quantitative way in children after TCRalphabeta/CD19-depleted allogeneic hematopoietic cell transplantation. The paper's findings and limits, for the study overall: The frequencies of hyperexpanded clones fell over the following months, and after one year, T-cell counts and TCRbeta diversity were mostly attributed to newly produced T cells. In some patients, high TCRbeta diversity at day 60 was attributed to recipient T cells and intrathymic progenitors that had survived conditioning. About two months after transplant, the apparently early recovery of alphabetaT-cell counts reportedly depended on just several hundred clones that had expanded rapidly and came from non-depleted graft cells.

What this sample's treatment or condition label stands for: allogeneic hematopoietic cell transplantation with graft depleted of TCRalphabeta T cells and CD19 B cells. The children who served as transplant recipients had been given grafts of TCRalphabeta/CD19-depleted allogeneic hematopoietic cells. Library preparation was by PCR. The instrument given in TCRdb is Illumina HiSeq 2500. Molecular barcoding was employed in the preparation of TCR libraries, with unique molecular identifiers being used to normalize TCRbeta repertoire quantification. TCRdb's own reprocessing of the public reads used fastp at Q25 and MiXCR and kept productive beta chains. Rows with one shared CDR3 protein collapse into an entry with the most common genes and DNA. The sample table holds 500,000 to 650,000 distinct CDR3 sequences, of which over 10% were seen once. The ten largest clones take up 2% to 2.5% of the sample. The V and J ends are trimmed by 2 bases and 6 bases, leaving 8 bases between them. Taken from cysteine to phenylalanine, the CDR3 has 13 residues. Only the CDR3 region is kept as DNA, spanning 39 bases read in frame from base 1. As encoded in the germline V gene (reference sequence), CDR1 is MNHEY while CDR2 is SMNVEV.

This chain is built from TRBV27 and TRBJ2-1; the D segment could be TRBD2, given 5 matching bases. The sequenced sample was PBMCs, mostly from graft donor cells, obtained 360 days after TCRalphabeta/CD19-depleted stem cell transplant. The source is a male patient between 5 and 17 years old who had a stem cell transplant for acute myeloid leukemia, so the T cells may come from the graft donor. The sequenced DNA is TGTGCCAGCAGTTTACTTGGACTCAATGAGCAGTTCTTC. This encodes CASSLLGLNEQFF.